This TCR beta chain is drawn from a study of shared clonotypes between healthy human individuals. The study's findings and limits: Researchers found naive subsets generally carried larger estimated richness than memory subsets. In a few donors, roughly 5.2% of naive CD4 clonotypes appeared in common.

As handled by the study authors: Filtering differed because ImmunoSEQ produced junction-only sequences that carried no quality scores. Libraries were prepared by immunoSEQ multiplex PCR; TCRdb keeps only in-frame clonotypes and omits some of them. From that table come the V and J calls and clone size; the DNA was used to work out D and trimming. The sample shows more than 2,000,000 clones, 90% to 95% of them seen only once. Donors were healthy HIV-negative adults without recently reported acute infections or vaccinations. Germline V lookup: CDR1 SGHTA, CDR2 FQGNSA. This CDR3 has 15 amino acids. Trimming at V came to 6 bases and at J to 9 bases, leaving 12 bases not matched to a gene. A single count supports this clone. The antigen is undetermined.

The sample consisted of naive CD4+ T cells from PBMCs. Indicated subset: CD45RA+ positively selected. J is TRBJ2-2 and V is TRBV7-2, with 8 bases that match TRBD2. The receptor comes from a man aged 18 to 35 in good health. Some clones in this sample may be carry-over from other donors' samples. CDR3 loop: CASSQGSGTLRELFF. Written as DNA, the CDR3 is TGTGCCAGCAGTCAGGGTAGCGGGACGCTACGGGAGCTGTTTTTT.